This TCR beta chain was obtained from a study of cytomegalovirus exposure and HLA in healthy donors. Study findings and constraints: The availability of immune exposure information extended only to CMV serostatus. Earlier results showed most TCR beta V segments being productive about 87% or about 30% of the time.

From germline, CDR1 is MNHNS and CDR2 SASEGT. The germline V and J ends were trimmed by 5 bases and 2 bases, with 12 bases remaining between them. The CDR3 sequence is 15 residues long. PCR amplification relied on 60 Vbeta primers (plus 13 Jbeta primers). This table comes from immunoSEQ multiplex PCR, and its TCRdb copy is limited to in-frame clones, with some not included. The sample carries about 89,000 clones, 75% to 80% recorded once. Details on this clone: Antigen unknown.

The rearrangement links TRBV6-1 to TRBJ2-2; D is ambiguous. The sequenced sample was PBMCs. The TCR was taken from a man aged 25 to 40 in good health and CMV-seronegative. The CDR3 bases are TGTGCCAGCAGTCCGTATCTAATAAACACCGGGGAGCTGTTTTTT. This translates into CASSPYLINTGELFF.